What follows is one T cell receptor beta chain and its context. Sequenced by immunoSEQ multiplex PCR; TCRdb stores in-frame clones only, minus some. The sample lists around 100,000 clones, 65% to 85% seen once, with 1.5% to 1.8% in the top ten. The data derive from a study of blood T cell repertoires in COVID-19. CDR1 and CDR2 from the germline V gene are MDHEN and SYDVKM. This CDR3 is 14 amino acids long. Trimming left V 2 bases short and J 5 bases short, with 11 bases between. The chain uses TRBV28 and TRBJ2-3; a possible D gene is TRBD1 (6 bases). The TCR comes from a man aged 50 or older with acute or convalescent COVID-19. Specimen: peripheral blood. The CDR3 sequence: CASSLLRGVDTQYF. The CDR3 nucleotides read TGTGCCAGCAGTTTACTCAGGGGTGTAGATACGCAGTATTTT. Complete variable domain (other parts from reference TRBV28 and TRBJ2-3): DVKVTQSSRYLVKRTGEKVFLECVQDMDHENMFWYRQDPGLGLRLIYFSYDVKMKEKGDIPEGYSVSREKKERFSLILESASTNQTSMYLCASSLLRGVDTQYFGPGTRLTVL.